The rows below give T cell receptor beta chains drawn from one sample of a study of blood T cell repertoires in COVID-19. Using immunoSEQ multiplex PCR, the repertoire was profiled, and TCRdb retains in-frame clones only, with some absent. The sample holds 300,000 to 350,000 clones, approximately 86% seen once. Sequenced material: PBMCs or T cells enriched from blood (not recorded which). The receptors here all came from a woman between 40 and 55 years old with acute COVID-19. Each CDR3 is given with its conserved first and last residue. The D gene is left open where the match is weak. Some rows mark clone size as missing; the rest say once, few, many or name a class of expanded clone.

j_call clone_size d_call v_call cdr3_nt cdr3_aa
TRBJ1-6 - - TRBV28 TGTGCCAGCAGCCACAGGGAAGGAAACTCACCCCTCCACTTT CASSHREGNSPLHF
TRBJ2-5 - TRBD2 TRBV5-1 TGCGCCAGCACGGGGGGCCAAGAGACCCAGTACTTC CASTGGQETQYF
TRBJ1-2 - - TRBV15 TGTGCCACCAGCAGAGATCAGGGCCGCTATGGCTACACCTTC CATSRDQGRYGYTF
TRBJ2-7 - - TRBV20-1 TGCAGTGCTAGAGTCGGGTACGAGCAGTACTTC CSARVGYEQYF
TRBJ1-6 once - TRBV4-1 TGCGCCAGCAGCCAAGCTACGGAGGTCAGATCCTATAATTCACCCCTCCACTTT CASSQATEVRSYNSPLHF
TRBJ1-6 - TRBD1 TRBV19 TGTGCCAGTAGTATTTTTATGGTTTCCGGGACAGGTACTTCACCCCTCCACTTT CASSIFMVSGTGTSPLHF
TRBJ2-3 - - TRBV28 TGTGCCAGCAGTGCGAGCGGGCAAGATACGCAGTATTTT CASSASGQDTQYF
TRBJ2-1 - TRBD1 TRBV27 TGTGCCAGCAGTTTTGGACAGGGGGCTCACAATGAGCAGTTCTTC CASSFGQGAHNEQFF
TRBJ2-1 - TRBD1 TRBV19 TGTGCCAGTAGTACCCCGCGACGGGACAGGGAGTTTCGCAATGAGCAGTTCTTC CASSTPRRDREFRNEQFF
TRBJ2-7 - TRBD1 TRBV19 TGTGCCAGTAGTCACCGGGACAGGGCGTACGAGCAGTACTTC CASSHRDRAYEQYF
TRBJ2-3 - - TRBV29-1 TGCAGCGTTAGGGGGACGCGCACAGATACGCAGTATTTT CSVRGTRTDTQYF
TRBJ1-1 - - TRBV21-1 TGTGCCAGCAGCACGCCCTCCATAGAGGCTGAAGCTTTCTTT CASSTPSIEAEAFF
TRBJ1-2 - - TRBV20-1 TGCAGTGCTAGTACACTGCGGCCCGAGCTTGGCTACACCTTC CSASTLRPELGYTF
TRBJ1-4 - TRBD1 TRBV27 TGTGCCAGCAGTATACTCGGACAGGGGGGTGAAAAACTGTTTTTT CASSILGQGGEKLFF
TRBJ2-7 - TRBD2 TRBV19 TGTGCCAGTAGTATGGCGGCGGGGGGGCCGTACGAGCAGTACTTC CASSMAAGGPYEQYF
TRBJ1-2 - - TRBV19 TGTGCCAGCGGGGACAATTCCTACACCTTC CASGDNSYTF
TRBJ1-2 - TRBD1 TRBV6-5 TGTGCCAGCAGGGGGACAGGGAACTATGGCTACACCTTC CASRGTGNYGYTF
TRBJ1-4 - - TRBV7-9 TGTGCCAGCAGCCCCCAGGGGATAAATGAAAAACTGTTTTTT CASSPQGINEKLFF
TRBJ2-1 - TRBD2 TRBV6-4 TGTGCCAGCAGTGCGTTCCGCGGGGGGGAGCAGTTCTTC CASSAFRGGEQFF
TRBJ2-6 - TRBD2 TRBV29-1 TGCAGCGTCTCTAGCGGGAGCCTTTCTGGGGCCAACGTCCTGACTTTC CSVSSGSLSGANVLTF
TRBJ1-3 - TRBD1 TRBV7-8 TGTGCCAGCAGCCGGACAGGCGGAAACACCATATATTTT CASSRTGGNTIYF
TRBJ1-2 - TRBD1 TRBV19 TGTGCCAGTCAGACAGGGGATAACTATGGCTACACCTTC CASQTGDNYGYTF
TRBJ2-1 - TRBD2 TRBV19 TGTGCCAGTAGTAGGGTTGGACTAGCGGGAGGGCCAAATGAGCAGTTCTTC CASSRVGLAGGPNEQFF
TRBJ1-2 - - TRBV2 TGTGCCAGCAGTGATCGGGGTTGGGGAGCTAACTATGGCTACACCTTC CASSDRGWGANYGYTF
TRBJ2-5 - TRBD2 TRBV4-2 TGTGCCAGCAGCCAACAAAGGCAGACTAGCGGGATGGAGACCCAGTACTTC CASSQQRQTSGMETQYF
TRBJ2-3 - - TRBV5-4 TGTGCCAGCAGCTTGGAAACTCGCACAGATACGCAGTATTTT CASSLETRTDTQYF
TRBJ2-1 - TRBD2 TRBV3-1/TRBV3-2 TGTGCCAGCAGCCACCAACTAGCGGGGGCGTCCTACAATGAGCAGTTCTTC CASSHQLAGASYNEQFF
TRBJ2-3 once TRBD2 TRBV6-6 TGTGCCACCGCAGGAAGCGGGATTACAGATACGCAGTATTTT CATAGSGITDTQYF
TRBJ1-1 few - TRBV12-5 TGTGCTAGTGGTTTGGTATTGGCCCCGATGGACACTGAAGCTTTCTTT CASGLVLAPMDTEAFF
TRBJ2-3 - TRBD2 TRBV7-9 TGTGCCAGCAGGAGAAGAGCGGGGGGGCTAACAGATACGCAGTATTTT CASRRRAGGLTDTQYF
TRBJ2-2 - - TRBV21-1 TGTGCCAGCAGCAAAAGACAGACTAGCGGGAGTAGGGTCACCCCCGGGGAGCTGTTTTTT CASSKRQTSGSRVTPGELFF
TRBJ2-6 - - TRBV18 TGTGCCAGCTCACCACAACAGGTTAATAAGGCTGGGGCCAACGTCCTGACTTTC CASSPQQVNKAGANVLTF
TRBJ2-3 - TRBD2 TRBV6-5 TGTGCCAGCAAAAACAGCGGGGGATACACAGATACGCAGTATTTT CASKNSGGYTDTQYF
TRBJ1-6 - - TRBV7-8 TGTGCCAGCAGTTTCACCGGGGGGCGGCGAAATTCACCCCTCCACTTT CASSFTGGRRNSPLHF
TRBJ2-5 - - TRBV9 TGTGCCAGCAGCGTCCTTGGCAGGGTTATGGAGACCCAGTACTTC CASSVLGRVMETQYF
TRBJ2-7 - TRBD1 TRBV19 TGTGCCAGTAGTATGGGGACAGTCTACGAGCAGTACTTC CASSMGTVYEQYF
TRBJ2-1 - - TRBV28 TGTGCCAGCAGACCCCCTTGGGGCCATTCCTACAATGAGCAGTTCTTC CASRPPWGHSYNEQFF
TRBJ1-1 once - TRBV10-3 TGTGCCATCAGTGAGTCGACTCGGGGGGGCACTGAAGCTTTCTTT CAISESTRGGTEAFF
TRBJ1-1 - - TRBV9 TGTGCCAGCAGCGTAGGCAGGGCCCCTTTGGACACTGAAGCTTTCTTT CASSVGRAPLDTEAFF
TRBJ2-3 - - TRBV11-2 TGTGCCAGCAGCTTCGGGGTTCCAGATACGCAGTATTTT CASSFGVPDTQYF
TRBJ2-5 - TRBD2 TRBV5-1 TGCGCCAGCAGCTTGAGTAGCGGGGGGCCTTGGAAGGCGAAAGAGACCCAGTACTTC CASSLSSGGPWKAKETQYF
TRBJ1-2 - TRBD1 TRBV19 TGTGCCAGTAGGTCTGGACAGGGGGCCAGAGGCTACACCTTC CASRSGQGARGYTF
TRBJ1-3 once TRBD1 TRBV28 TGTGCCAGCAGGGGCCGGGACAGAGCTGGAAACACCATATATTTT CASRGRDRAGNTIYF
TRBJ2-4 once TRBD2 TRBV19 TGTGCCAGTAGACCTCCGGGGGGCATTCAGTACTTC CASRPPGGIQYF
TRBJ1-6 - TRBD1 TRBV4-3 TGCGCCAGCAGCCAAATCGACAGGGATAATTCACCCCTCCACTTT CASSQIDRDNSPLHF
TRBJ2-3 - - TRBV27 TGTGCCAGCAGTCGACAGCCTAGCACAGATACGCAGTATTTT CASSRQPSTDTQYF
TRBJ2-1 - TRBD2 TRBV28 TGTGCCAGCAGTTTTATCGGGTCCCGGGGCGTCGTAACGGGAGGTCTTGATGAGCAGTTCTTC CASSFIGSRGVVTGGLDEQFF
TRBJ2-7 once TRBD1 TRBV27 TGTGCCAGCAGCATGTTGACAGGGACCTACGAGCAGTACTTC CASSMLTGTYEQYF
TRBJ1-3 few - TRBV7-8 TGTGCCAGCAGCTTATCAGGGGTCGGAAACACCATATATTTT CASSLSGVGNTIYF
TRBJ2-5 - TRBD2 TRBV7-9 TGTGCCAGCAGCCGGACTAGCCGGCAAGAGACCCAGTACTTC CASSRTSRQETQYF
TRBJ1-3 - TRBD1 TRBV6-5 TGTGCCAGCAGTCCGGGACAGGGGGCGTCCATATATTTT CASSPGQGASIYF
TRBJ1-1 - TRBD1 TRBV29-1 TGCAGCGTCGGACAGGGGGCCGCTGAAGCTTTCTTT CSVGQGAAEAFF
TRBJ1-3 - - TRBV7-9 TGTGCCAGCAGCTTAGTCGGGAATGGCGGAAACACCATATATTTT CASSLVGNGGNTIYF
TRBJ2-6 - - TRBV6-5 TGTGCCAGCAGTCAGGGGATTGGGGCCAACGTCCTGACTTTC CASSQGIGANVLTF